Listed below are T cell receptor beta chains from one sample, sequenced in a study of OX40 agonist ivuxolimab in advanced cancers. Clones were read by immunoSEQ multiplex PCR, and TCRdb kept only the in-frame ones, dropping some. The data contain around 22,000 clones, roughly 90% of them singletons. This specimen was CD4+ or CD8+ T cells sorted from blood, taken in a trial of the OX40 agonist ivuxolimab. The receptors come from an adult with an advanced solid tumor such as melanoma, head and neck, liver or kidney cancer. The CDR3 runs from the conserved cysteine through the conserved F or W. Each record gives: V gene, D gene, J gene, clone size, CDR3 DNA, CDR3 protein. A D gene is named only where the DNA matches it firmly. Only part of the rows carry a size: once, few, many, or a class if the clone is expanded.

TRBV19,-,TRBJ2-7,-,TGTGCCAGTAGTCTGGCAGGGCTAGCCTACGAGCAGTACTTC,CASSLAGLAYEQYF
TRBV27,-,TRBJ2-7,-,TGTGCCAGCAGTTTCATGGGAGACGAGCAGTACTTC,CASSFMGDEQYF
TRBV9,-,TRBJ2-2,-,TGTGCCAGCAGCGTAGGTCTCTCAACGGTTCGGACCGGGGAGCTGTTTTTT,CASSVGLSTVRTGELFF
TRBV2,-,TRBJ1-2,-,TGTGCCAGCAGTTCCTACATCAGGACTAACTATGGCTACACCTTC,CASSSYIRTNYGYTF
TRBV7-9,-,TRBJ2-7,-,TGTGCCAGCAGCTCGGGCAGTACCTACGAGCAGTACTTC,CASSSGSTYEQYF
TRBV19,TRBD2,TRBJ2-7,once,TGTGCCAGTAGTATAGTGGGACTAGCGGGAGGTGAGCAGTACTTC,CASSIVGLAGGEQYF
TRBV14,TRBD1,TRBJ1-1,-,TGTGCCAGCAGCCAAGTTTCCGGGACAGCCACTGAAGCTTTCTTT,CASSQVSGTATEAFF
TRBV11-2,-,TRBJ2-7,-,TGTGCCAGCAGCTTAGACCCGGGACCAGCCTACGAGCAGTACTTC,CASSLDPGPAYEQYF
TRBV7-8,-,TRBJ2-2,-,TGTGCCAGCCAGGGGGAGGTCAAGACCGGGGAGCTGTTTTTT,CASQGEVKTGELFF
TRBV27,-,TRBJ2-7,-,TGTGCCAGTTTGGGGACACCCTCCTACGAGCAGTACTTC,CASLGTPSYEQYF
TRBV27,TRBD1,TRBJ1-5,-,TGTGCCAGCAGTCCCACCGGGACAGGGGGCCGTTTTCTGGATCAGCCCCAGCATTTT,CASSPTGTGGRFLDQPQHF
TRBV6-1,-,TRBJ1-2,-,TGTGCCAGCAGTAAGGAACCCTCACGACCAGGTGGCTACACCTTC,CASSKEPSRPGGYTF
TRBV9,-,TRBJ2-2,medium-sized,TGTGCCAGCAGCGTAGCATACCGGGTCGGCATCACGGAGCTGTTTTTT,CASSVAYRVGITELFF
TRBV4-1,TRBD2,TRBJ2-7,-,TGCGCCAGCAGCCAGGCTAGCGGGAGGCTGTCCTACGAGCAGTACTTC,CASSQASGRLSYEQYF
TRBV21-1,-,TRBJ2-3,-,TGTGCCAGCAGGACACCCCCGGGACTAGCGGGAGAGGGGGGCACAGATACGCAGTATTTT,CASRTPPGLAGEGGTDTQYF
TRBV15,-,TRBJ1-1,few,TGTGCCACCAATTCCCTGGGGAACACTGAAGCTTTCTTT,CATNSLGNTEAFF
TRBV2,TRBD1,TRBJ2-1,-,TGTGCCAGCAGTCAAGGGACAGGGCGCTCCTACAATGAGCAGTTCTTC,CASSQGTGRSYNEQFF
TRBV27,-,TRBJ2-7,-,TGTGCCAGCAGTTTCGGGGACACCTACGAGCAGTACTTC,CASSFGDTYEQYF
TRBV7-3,-,TRBJ2-1,-,TGTGCCAGCAGCCTCGCGGGTCTTCCCTACAATGAGCAGTTCTTC,CASSLAGLPYNEQFF
TRBV4-1,TRBD2,TRBJ2-1,-,TGCGCCAGCAGCCAAATCGGGGGGGTTACCTACAATGAGCAGTTCTTC,CASSQIGGVTYNEQFF
TRBV6-1,-,TRBJ1-1,-,TGTGCCAGCAGTGAACCCACCCAAAAACTGGGGGGCACTGAAGCTTTCTTT,CASSEPTQKLGGTEAFF
TRBV12-5,-,TRBJ2-1,once,TGTGCTAGTGGTTGGGGGGCGGTCGCAGGGAGGCTTGGTGAGCAGTTCTTC,CASGWGAVAGRLGEQFF
TRBV12-5,TRBD1,TRBJ1-1,-,TGTGCTAGTGGTTTGGACATCCCGTACGTGGGACAGGGGGCAAGTGAAGCTTTCTTT,CASGLDIPYVGQGASEAFF
TRBV30,TRBD2,TRBJ2-1,-,TGTGCCTGGACCAAATTTTCGAGCGGGAGCTCCTACAATGAGCAGTTCTTC,CAWTKFSSGSSYNEQFF
TRBV29-1,-,TRBJ1-2,-,TGCAGCGTTGATTTCAGCGACTATGGCTACACCTTC,CSVDFSDYGYTF
TRBV27,TRBD1,TRBJ1-1,-,TGTGCCAGCAGTTTATCAGGACAGGGGATGGACACTGAAGCTTTCTTT,CASSLSGQGMDTEAFF
TRBV9,-,TRBJ1-1,-,TGTGCCAGCAGCGTAGCGGGGCGGGCAACTGAAGCTTTCTTT,CASSVAGRATEAFF
TRBV4-1,-,TRBJ1-4,-,TGCGCCAGCAGCCAAGCGGATGGGGAAAAACTGTTTTTT,CASSQADGEKLFF
TRBV11-2,-,TRBJ2-5,once,TGTGCCAGCAGCTTCCACTGGACAGCCCAAGAGACCCAGTACTTC,CASSFHWTAQETQYF
TRBV7-9,-,TRBJ1-2,-,TGTGCCAGCAGCTTAGGGTCCTATGGCTACACCTTC,CASSLGSYGYTF
TRBV4-1,-,TRBJ1-2,-,TGCGCCAGCAGCCAAGGGTGGGGAGGAGGAAACTATGGCTACACCTTC,CASSQGWGGGNYGYTF
TRBV27,-,TRBJ2-5,-,TGTGCCAGCAGTATGTACAGCAACCAAGAGACCCAGTACTTC,CASSMYSNQETQYF
TRBV11-3,-,TRBJ2-1,-,TGTGCCAGCAGCTTAGTCGGATATGAGCAGTTCTTC,CASSLVGYEQFF
TRBV27,TRBD2,TRBJ2-7,-,TGTGCCAGCAGTTTAGGGACTAGCACCTACGAGCAGTACTTC,CASSLGTSTYEQYF
TRBV7-9,-,TRBJ2-3,-,TGTGCCAGCAGCTTAGGGACATCTCGCACAGATACGCAGTATTTT,CASSLGTSRTDTQYF
TRBV19,TRBD2,TRBJ2-1,-,TGTGCCAGTAGTCAGACTAGCGGGGAATACAATGAGCAGTTCTTC,CASSQTSGEYNEQFF
TRBV28,-,TRBJ2-5,few,TGTGCCAGCAGTCCCGGGGAGGAACAAGAGACCCAGTACTTC,CASSPGEEQETQYF
TRBV7-9,TRBD1,TRBJ1-4,-,TGTGCCAGCAGCTCAGACAGGGGGCTCGAAAAACTGTTTTTT,CASSSDRGLEKLFF
TRBV7-7,-,TRBJ2-1,once,TGTGCTAGCAGCCAACTGGATAGACCCTACAATGAGCAGTTCTTC,CASSQLDRPYNEQFF
TRBV6-6,TRBD1,TRBJ1-2,-,TGTGCCAGCAGTGCGACTACAGGGGCGGGAGGCTACACCTTC,CASSATTGAGGYTF
TRBV27,-,TRBJ1-5,-,TGTGCCAGCAGTTTATCGGGACCGGGACTCGGGGGTCAGCCCCAGCATTTT,CASSLSGPGLGGQPQHF
TRBV6-5,-,TRBJ2-1,once,TGTGCCAGCAGTCAACTACAGGGATACAATGAGCAGTTCTTC,CASSQLQGYNEQFF
TRBV4-1,-,TRBJ2-1,-,TGCGCCAGCAGCCAAGTTATCGTGGATGAGCAGTTCTTC,CASSQVIVDEQFF